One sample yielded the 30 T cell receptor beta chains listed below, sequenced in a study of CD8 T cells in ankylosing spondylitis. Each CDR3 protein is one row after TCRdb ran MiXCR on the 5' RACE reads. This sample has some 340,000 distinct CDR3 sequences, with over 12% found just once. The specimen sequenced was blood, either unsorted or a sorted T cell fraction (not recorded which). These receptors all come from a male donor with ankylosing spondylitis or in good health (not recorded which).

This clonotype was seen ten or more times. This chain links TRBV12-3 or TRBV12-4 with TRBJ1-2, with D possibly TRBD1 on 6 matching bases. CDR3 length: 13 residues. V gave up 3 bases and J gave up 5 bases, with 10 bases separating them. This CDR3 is CASSLRGGYGYTF. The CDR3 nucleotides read TGTGCCAGCAGTTTGAGAGGGGGATATGGCTACACCTTC.

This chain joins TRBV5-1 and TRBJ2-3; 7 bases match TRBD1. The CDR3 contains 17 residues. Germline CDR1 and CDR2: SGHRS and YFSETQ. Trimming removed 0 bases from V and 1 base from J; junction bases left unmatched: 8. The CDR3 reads CASSLVPTGAGTDTQYF. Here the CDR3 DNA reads TGCGCCAGCAGCTTGGTTCCCACAGGGGCGGGCACAGATACGCAGTATTTT.

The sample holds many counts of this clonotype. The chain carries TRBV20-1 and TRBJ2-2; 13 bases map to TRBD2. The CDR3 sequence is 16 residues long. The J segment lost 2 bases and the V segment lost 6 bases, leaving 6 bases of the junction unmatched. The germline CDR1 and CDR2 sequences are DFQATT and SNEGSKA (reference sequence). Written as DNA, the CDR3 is TGCAGTGCAGAGACTAGCGGGGGGCCCAACACCGGGGAGCTGTTTTTT. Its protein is CSAETSGGPNTGELFF.

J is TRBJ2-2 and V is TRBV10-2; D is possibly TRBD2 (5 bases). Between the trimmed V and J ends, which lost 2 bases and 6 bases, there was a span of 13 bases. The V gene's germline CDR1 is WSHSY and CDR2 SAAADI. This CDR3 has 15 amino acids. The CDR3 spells CASSEDPAGAGELFF. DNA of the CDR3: TGCGCCAGCAGTGAGGACCCCGCGGGCGCCGGGGAGCTGTTTTTT.

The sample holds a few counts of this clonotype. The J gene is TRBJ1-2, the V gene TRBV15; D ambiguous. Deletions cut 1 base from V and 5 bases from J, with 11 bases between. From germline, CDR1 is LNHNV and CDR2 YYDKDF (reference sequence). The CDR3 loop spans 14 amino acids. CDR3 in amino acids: CATSRGERGYGYTF. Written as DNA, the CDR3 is TGTGCCACCAGCAGAGGTGAACGGGGTTATGGCTACACCTTC.

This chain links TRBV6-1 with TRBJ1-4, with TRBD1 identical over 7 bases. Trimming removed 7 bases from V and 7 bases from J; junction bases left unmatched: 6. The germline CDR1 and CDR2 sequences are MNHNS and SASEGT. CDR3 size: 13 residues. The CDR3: CASKRQGGEKLFF. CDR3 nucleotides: TGTGCCAGCAAACGACAGGGCGGTGAAAAACTGTTTTTT.

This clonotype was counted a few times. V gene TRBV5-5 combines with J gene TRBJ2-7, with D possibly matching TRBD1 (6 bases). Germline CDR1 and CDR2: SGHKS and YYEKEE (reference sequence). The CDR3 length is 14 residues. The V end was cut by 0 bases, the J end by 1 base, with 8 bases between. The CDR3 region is CASSLGRGSYEQYF. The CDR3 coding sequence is TGTGCCAGCAGCTTGGGCAGGGGTTCCTACGAGCAGTACTTC.

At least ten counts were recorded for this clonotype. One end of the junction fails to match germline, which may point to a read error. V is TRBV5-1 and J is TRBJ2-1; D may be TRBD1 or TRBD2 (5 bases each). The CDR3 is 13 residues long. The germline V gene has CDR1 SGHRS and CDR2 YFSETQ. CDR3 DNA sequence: TGTGCCAGCAGCTCGGGACCGTACAATGAGCAGTTCTTC. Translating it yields CASSSGPYNEQFF.

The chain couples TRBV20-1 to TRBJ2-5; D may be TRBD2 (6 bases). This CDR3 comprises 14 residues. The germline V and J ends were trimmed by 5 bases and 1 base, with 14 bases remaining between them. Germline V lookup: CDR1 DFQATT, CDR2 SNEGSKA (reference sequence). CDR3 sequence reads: CSALRLARQETQYF. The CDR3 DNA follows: TGCAGTGCTCTCCGGCTAGCGCGCCAAGAGACCCAGTACTTC.

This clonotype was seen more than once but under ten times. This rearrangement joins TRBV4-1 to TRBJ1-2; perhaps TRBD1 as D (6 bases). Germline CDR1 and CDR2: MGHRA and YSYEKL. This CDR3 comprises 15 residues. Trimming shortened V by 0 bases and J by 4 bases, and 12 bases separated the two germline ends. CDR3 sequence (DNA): TGCGCCAGCAGCCAAGAGGGAGGACAGAGCTATGGCTACACCTTC. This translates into CASSQEGGQSYGYTF.

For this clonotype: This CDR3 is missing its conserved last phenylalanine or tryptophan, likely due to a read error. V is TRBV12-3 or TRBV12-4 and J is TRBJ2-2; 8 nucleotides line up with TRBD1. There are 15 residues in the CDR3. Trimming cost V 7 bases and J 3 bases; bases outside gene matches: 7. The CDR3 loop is CASIDGQGYTGELFS. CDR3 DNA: TGTGCCAGCATCGACGGACAGGGCTACACCGGGGAGCTGTTTTCT.

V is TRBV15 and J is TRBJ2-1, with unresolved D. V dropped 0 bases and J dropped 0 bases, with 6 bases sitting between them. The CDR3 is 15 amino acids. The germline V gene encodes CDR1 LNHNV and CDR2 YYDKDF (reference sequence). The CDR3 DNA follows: TGTGCCACCAGCAGAGAGCCTAGCTCCTACAATGAGCAGTTCTTC. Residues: CATSREPSSYNEQFF. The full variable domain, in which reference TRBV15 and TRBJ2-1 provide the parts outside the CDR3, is DAMVIQNPRYQVTQFGKPVTLSCSQTLNHNVMYWYQQKSSQAPKLLFHYYDKDFNNEADTPDNFQSRRPNTSFCFLDIRSPGLGDTAMYLCATSREPSSYNEQFFGPGTRLTVL.

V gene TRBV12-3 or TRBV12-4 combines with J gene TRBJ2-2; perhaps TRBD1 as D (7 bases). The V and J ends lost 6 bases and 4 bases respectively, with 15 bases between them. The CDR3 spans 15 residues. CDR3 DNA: TGTGCCAGCAGGGCAGGGGGGTTGGGCACCGGGGAGCTGTTTTTT. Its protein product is CASRAGGLGTGELFF.

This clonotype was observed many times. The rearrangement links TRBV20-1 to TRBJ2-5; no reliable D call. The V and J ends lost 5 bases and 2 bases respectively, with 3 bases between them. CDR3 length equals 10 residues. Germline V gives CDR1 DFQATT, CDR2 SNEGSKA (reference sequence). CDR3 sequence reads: CSALQETQYF. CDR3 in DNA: TGCAGTGCTCTACAAGAGACCCAGTACTTC.

This CDR3 reads CASSQEYSNQPQHF. The CDR3 bases are TGTGCCAGCAGCCAAGAGTATAGCAATCAGCCCCAGCATTTT. This chain uses TRBV5-5 with TRBJ1-5; D uncertain. This CDR3 is 14 amino acids long. From germline, CDR1 is SGHKS and CDR2 YYEKEE (reference sequence). Trimming removed 4 bases at V and 0 bases at J, with 8 bases between.

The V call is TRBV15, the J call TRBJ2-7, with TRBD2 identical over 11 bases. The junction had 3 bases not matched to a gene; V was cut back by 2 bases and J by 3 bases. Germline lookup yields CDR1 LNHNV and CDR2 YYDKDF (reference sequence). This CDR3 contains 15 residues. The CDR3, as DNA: TGTGCCACCAGCAGATCTGGGACTAGCGGCTACGAGCAGTACTTC. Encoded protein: CATSRSGTSGYEQYF.

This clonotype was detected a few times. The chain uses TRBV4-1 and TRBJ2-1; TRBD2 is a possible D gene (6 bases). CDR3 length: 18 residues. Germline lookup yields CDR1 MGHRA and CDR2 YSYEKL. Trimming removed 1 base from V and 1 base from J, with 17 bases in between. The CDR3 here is CASSQGTMDYHSYNEQFF. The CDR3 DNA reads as TGCGCCAGCAGCCAAGGAACAATGGACTATCATTCCTACAATGAGCAGTTCTTC.

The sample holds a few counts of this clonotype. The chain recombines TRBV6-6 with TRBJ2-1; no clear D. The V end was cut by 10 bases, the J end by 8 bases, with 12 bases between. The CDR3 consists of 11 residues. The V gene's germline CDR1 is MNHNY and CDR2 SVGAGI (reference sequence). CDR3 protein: CAIRRGDEQFF. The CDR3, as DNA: TGTGCCATCCGGAGAGGCGATGAGCAGTTCTTC.

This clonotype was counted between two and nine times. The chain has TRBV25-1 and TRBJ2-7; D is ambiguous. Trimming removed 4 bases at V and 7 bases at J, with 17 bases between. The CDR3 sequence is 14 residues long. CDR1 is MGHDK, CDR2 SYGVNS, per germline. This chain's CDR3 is CASSGPPDLNEQYF. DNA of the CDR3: TGTGCCAGCAGTGGACCTCCCGACCTTAATGAGCAGTACTTC.

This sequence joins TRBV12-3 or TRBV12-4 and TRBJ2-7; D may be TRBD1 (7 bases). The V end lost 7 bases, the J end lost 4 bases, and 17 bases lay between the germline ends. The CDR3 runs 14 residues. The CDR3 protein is CASTLAGGWYEQYF. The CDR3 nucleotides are TGTGCCAGCACCTTAGCAGGGGGGTGGTACGAGCAGTACTTC.

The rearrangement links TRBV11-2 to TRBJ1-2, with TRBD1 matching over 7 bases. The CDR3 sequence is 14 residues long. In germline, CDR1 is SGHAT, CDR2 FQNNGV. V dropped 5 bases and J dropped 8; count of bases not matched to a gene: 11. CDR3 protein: CASSRRQGAEGYTF. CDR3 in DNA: TGTGCCAGCAGCCGAAGACAGGGTGCTGAAGGCTACACCTTC.

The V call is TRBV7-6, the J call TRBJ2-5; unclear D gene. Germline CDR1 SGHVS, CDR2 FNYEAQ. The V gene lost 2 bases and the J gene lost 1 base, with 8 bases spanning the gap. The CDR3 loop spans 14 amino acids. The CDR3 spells CASSLMVVQETQYF. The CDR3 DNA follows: TGTGCCAGCAGCTTAATGGTCGTCCAAGAGACCCAGTACTTC.

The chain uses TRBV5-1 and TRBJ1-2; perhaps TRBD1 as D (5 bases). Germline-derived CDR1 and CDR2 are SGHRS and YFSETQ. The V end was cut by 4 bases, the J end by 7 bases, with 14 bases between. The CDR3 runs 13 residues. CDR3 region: CASSPSGDFGYTF. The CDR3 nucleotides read TGCGCCAGCAGCCCCTCGGGGGATTTTGGCTACACCTTC.

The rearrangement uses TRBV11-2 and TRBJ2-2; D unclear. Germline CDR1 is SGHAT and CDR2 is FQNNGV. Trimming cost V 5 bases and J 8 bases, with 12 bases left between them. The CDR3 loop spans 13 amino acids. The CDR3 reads CASSPPLSGELFF. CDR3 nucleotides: TGTGCCAGCAGCCCCCCCCTCAGTGGGGAGCTGTTTTTT.

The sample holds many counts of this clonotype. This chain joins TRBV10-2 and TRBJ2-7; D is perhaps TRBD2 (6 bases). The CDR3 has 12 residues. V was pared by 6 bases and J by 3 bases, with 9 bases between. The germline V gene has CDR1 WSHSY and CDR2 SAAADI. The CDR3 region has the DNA TGCGCCAGCAGGGCGGGGCGCTACGAGCAGTACTTC. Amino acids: CASRAGRYEQYF.

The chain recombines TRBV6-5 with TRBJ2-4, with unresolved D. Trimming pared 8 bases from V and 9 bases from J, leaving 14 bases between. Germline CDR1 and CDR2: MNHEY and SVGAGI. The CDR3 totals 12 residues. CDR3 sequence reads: CASSRPNAIQYF. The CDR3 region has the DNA TGTGCCAGCTCCCGACCGAACGCCATTCAGTACTTC.

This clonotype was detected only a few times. CDR3 DNA sequence: TGTGCCATCAGCGGAACGGGACAGGGTTACGAGCAGTACTTC. It is translated as CAISGTGQGYEQYF. V and J are TRBV10-3 and TRBJ2-7; 9 bases match TRBD1. Per the germline V gene, CDR1 is ENHRY and CDR2 is SYGVKD. With 6 bases clipped from V and 4 bases from J, the junction kept 7 bases outside the gene matches. This CDR3 is 14 amino acids long.

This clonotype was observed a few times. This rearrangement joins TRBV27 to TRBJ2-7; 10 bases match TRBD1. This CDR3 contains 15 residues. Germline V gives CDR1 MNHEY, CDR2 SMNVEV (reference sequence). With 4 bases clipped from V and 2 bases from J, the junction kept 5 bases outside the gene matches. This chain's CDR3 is CASSYRTGGTYEQYF. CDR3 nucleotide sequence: TGTGCCAGCAGTTACCGGACAGGGGGGACCTACGAGCAGTACTTC.

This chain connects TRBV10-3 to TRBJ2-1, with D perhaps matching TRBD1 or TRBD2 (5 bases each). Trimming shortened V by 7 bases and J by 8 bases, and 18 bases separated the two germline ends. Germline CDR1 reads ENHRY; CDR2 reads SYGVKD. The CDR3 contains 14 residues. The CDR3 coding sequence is TGTGCCATCAATATCCGGGGCACCGACGATGAGCAGTTCTTC. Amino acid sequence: CAINIRGTDDEQFF.

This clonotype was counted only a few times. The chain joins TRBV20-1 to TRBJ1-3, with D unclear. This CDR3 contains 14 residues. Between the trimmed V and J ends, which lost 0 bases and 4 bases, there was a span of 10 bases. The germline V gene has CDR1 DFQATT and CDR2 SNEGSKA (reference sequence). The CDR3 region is CSARDKGSGNTIYF. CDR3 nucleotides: TGCAGTGCTAGAGATAAGGGATCCGGAAACACCATATATTTT.